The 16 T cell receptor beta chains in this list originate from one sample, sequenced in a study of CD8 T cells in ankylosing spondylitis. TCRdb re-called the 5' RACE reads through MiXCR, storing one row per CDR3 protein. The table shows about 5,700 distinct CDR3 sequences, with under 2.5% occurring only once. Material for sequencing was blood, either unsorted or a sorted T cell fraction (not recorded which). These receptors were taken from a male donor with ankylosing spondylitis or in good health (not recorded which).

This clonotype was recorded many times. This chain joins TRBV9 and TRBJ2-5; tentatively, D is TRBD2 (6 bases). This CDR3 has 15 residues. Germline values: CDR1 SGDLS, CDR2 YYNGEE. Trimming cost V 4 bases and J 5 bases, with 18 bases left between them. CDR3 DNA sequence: TGTGCCAGCAGCCCAACCGGGACGGCGGGGGAGACCCAGTACTTC. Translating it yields CASSPTGTAGETQYF.

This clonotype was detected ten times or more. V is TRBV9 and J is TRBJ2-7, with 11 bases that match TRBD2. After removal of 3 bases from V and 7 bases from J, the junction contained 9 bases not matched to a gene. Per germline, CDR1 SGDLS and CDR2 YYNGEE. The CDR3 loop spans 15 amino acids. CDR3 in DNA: TGTGCCAGCAGCGCGTCCGGGACTAGCGGAGAGGAGCAGTACTTC. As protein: CASSASGTSGEEQYF.

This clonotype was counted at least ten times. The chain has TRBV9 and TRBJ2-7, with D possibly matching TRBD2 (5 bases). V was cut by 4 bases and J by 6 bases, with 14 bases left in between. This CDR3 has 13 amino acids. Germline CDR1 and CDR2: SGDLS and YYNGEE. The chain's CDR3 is CASSPHTGFEQYF. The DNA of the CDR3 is TGTGCCAGCAGCCCCCACACGGGATTCGAGCAGTACTTC. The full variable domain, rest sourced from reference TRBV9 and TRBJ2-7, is DSGVTQTPKHLITATGQRVTLRCSPRSGDLSVYWYQQSLDQGLQFLIQYYNGEERAKGNILERFSAQQFPDLHSELNLSSLELGDSALYFCASSPHTGFEQYFGPGTRLTVT.

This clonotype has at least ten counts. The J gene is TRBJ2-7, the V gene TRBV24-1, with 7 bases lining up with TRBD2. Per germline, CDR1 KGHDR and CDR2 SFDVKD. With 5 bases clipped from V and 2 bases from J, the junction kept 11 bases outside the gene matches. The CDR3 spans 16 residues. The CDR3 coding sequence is TGTGCCACCAGTGTTTTTGGTGGACTAGGGGCCTACGAGCAGTACTTC. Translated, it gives CATSVFGGLGAYEQYF.

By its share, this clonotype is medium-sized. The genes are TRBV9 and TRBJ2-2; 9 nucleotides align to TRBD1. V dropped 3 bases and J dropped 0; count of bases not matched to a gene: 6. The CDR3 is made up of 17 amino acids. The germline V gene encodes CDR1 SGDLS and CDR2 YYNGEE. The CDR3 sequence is CASSARTGETNTGELFF. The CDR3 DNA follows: TGTGCCAGCAGCGCCAGGACAGGGGAGACGAACACCGGGGAGCTGTTTTTT.

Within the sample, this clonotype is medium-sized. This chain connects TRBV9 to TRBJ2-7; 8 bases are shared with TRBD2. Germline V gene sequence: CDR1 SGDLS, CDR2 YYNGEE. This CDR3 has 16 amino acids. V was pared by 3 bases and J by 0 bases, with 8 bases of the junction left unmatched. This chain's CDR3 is CASSAFSGTSSYEQYF. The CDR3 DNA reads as TGTGCCAGCAGCGCCTTTAGCGGGACCAGCTCCTACGAGCAGTACTTC.

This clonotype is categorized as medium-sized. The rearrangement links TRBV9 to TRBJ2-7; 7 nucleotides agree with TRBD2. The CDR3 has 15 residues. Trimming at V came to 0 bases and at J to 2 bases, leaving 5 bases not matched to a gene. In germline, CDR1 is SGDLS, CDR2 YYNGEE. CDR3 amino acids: CASSVGLAPTYEQYF. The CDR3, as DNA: TGTGCCAGCAGCGTAGGACTAGCACCTACCTACGAGCAGTACTTC.

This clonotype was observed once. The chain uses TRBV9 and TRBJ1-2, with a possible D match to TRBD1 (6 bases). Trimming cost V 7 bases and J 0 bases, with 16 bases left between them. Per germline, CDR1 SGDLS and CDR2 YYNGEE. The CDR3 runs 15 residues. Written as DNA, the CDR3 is TGTGCCAGCCCCCTCGGGGGCTCGGCTAACTATGGCTACACCTTC. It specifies CASPLGGSANYGYTF.

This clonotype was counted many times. The CDR3: CASSAAWTGVGNTQYF. The CDR3 DNA follows: TGTGCCAGCAGCGCCGCCTGGACAGGGGTTGGTAATACGCAGTATTTT. The chain recombines TRBV9 with TRBJ2-3; 9 positions match TRBD1. Germline V gives CDR1 SGDLS, CDR2 YYNGEE. The CDR3 loop spans 16 amino acids. J lost 7 bases, V lost 3 bases, and 12 bases had no gene match.

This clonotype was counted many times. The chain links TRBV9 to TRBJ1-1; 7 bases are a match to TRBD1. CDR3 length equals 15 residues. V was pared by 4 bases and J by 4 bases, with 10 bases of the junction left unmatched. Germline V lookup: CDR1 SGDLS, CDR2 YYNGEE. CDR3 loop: CASSPTLNRGTEAFF. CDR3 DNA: TGTGCCAGCAGCCCCACCCTGAACAGGGGCACTGAAGCTTTCTTT.

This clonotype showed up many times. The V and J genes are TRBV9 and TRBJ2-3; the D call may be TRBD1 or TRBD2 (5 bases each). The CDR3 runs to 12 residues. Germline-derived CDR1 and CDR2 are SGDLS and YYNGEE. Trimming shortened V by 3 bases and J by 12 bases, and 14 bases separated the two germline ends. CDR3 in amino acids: CASSAGTVTQYF. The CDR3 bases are TGTGCCAGCAGCGCCGGGACCGTCACACAGTATTTT.

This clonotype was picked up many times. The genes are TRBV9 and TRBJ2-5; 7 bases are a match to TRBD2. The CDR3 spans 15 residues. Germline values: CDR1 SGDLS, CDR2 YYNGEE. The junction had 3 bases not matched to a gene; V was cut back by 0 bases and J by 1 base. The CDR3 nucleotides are TGTGCCAGCAGCGTAGTGGGGGGGGGCCAAGAGACCCAGTACTTC. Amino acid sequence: CASSVVGGGQETQYF.

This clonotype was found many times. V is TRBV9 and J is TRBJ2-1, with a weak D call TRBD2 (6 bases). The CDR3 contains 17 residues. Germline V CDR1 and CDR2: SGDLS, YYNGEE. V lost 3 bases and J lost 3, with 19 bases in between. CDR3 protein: CASSGPGRISLYNEQFF. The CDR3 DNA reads TGTGCCAGCAGCGGCCCCGGGAGAATCTCGCTCTACAATGAGCAGTTCTTC.

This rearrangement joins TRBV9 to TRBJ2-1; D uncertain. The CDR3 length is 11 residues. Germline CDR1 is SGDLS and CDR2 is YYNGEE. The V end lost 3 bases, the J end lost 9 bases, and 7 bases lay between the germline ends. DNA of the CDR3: TGTGCCAGCAGCGCCGCGGCTGAGCAGTTCTTC. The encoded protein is CASSAAAEQFF.

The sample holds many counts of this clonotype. The CDR3 spells CASSVAPPPDTQYF. CDR3 in DNA: TGTGCCAGCAGCGTAGCCCCCCCGCCTGATACGCAGTATTTT. The gene calls are TRBV9 and TRBJ2-3; the D is unclear. The V end lost 0 bases, the J end lost 6 bases, and 11 bases lay between the germline ends. CDR3 length: 14 amino acids. CDR1 and CDR2 from the germline V gene are SGDLS and YYNGEE.

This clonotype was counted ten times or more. This chain's CDR3 is CASSVGLSGSYEQYF. The CDR3 nucleotides read TGTGCCAGCAGCGTAGGCCTCAGCGGGAGCTACGAGCAGTACTTC. The chain combines TRBV9 with TRBJ2-7; the match to TRBD2 covers 8 bases. The ends lost 0 bases at V and 3 bases at J; junction bases unmatched: 5. The CDR3 sequence is 15 residues long. Germline CDR1 SGDLS, CDR2 YYNGEE.